The present T cell receptor (beta chain) was sequenced within a study of a mutant IDH1 vaccine in newly diagnosed glioma. Study details: Vaccine administration was initiated 4-6 weeks following radiotherapy alone, or with temozolomide cycles. Prior therapy was radiotherapy, temozolomide, or both; most received both. Study results and limitations: With respect to changes in top peripheral T cell clonotypes, pseudoprogression seemed unrelated.

Germline lookup yields CDR1 SGHNT and CDR2 YYREEE (reference sequence). The V end was cut by 2 bases, the J end by 8 bases, with 17 bases between. This CDR3 comprises 14 residues. Time point in this sample: week 5, during vaccination. Vaccine doses each comprised 300 ug of mutant IDH1 20-mer peptide, with topical imiquimod. Donor diagnoses consisted of new WHO grade 3 or 4 IDH1-mutant, ATRX-lost astrocytomas. Libraries were prepared by immunoSEQ multiplex PCR; TCRdb keeps only in-frame clonotypes and omits some of them. The sample includes tens of thousands of clones, over 75% of them seen just once. Note on this clone: The antigen remains unidentified.

This TCR derives from a woman in her forties or fifties with glioma. The sample consisted of PBMCs, taken from a glioma patient whose treatment included an IDH1 peptide vaccine. V gene TRBV5-4 combines with J gene TRBJ2-7; a weak D match, TRBD2 (6 bases). The CDR3 loop reads CASSLEIGGGKQYF. The CDR3 bases are TGTGCCAGCAGCTTAGAGATCGGGGGAGGTAAGCAGTACTTC.